This paragraph covers one TCR beta chain sequence. The CDR3 length is 13 residues. Trimming shortened V by 6 bases and J by 5 bases, and 13 bases separated the two germline ends. Those enrolled in Seattle joined during active infection and were followed longitudinally afterward. Profiling relied on immunoSEQ multiplex PCR, and the TCRdb table lists in-frame clones only, not all of them. The table shows nearly 250,000 clones, with around 86% occurring only once. The data stem from a study of blood T cell repertoires in COVID-19. At the level of the study: Acute-phase and convalescent COVID-19 samples originated in the United States, Italy and Spain.

The specimen was peripheral blood. This receptor was taken from a woman of 80 years or more with COVID-19, enrolled during active disease. This chain joins TRBV12-3 or TRBV12-4 and TRBJ1-2, with D unresolved. CDR3 in amino acids: CASSRGETYGYTF. The DNA of the CDR3 is TGTGCCAGCAGCCGGGGAGAGACGTATGGCTACACCTTC.